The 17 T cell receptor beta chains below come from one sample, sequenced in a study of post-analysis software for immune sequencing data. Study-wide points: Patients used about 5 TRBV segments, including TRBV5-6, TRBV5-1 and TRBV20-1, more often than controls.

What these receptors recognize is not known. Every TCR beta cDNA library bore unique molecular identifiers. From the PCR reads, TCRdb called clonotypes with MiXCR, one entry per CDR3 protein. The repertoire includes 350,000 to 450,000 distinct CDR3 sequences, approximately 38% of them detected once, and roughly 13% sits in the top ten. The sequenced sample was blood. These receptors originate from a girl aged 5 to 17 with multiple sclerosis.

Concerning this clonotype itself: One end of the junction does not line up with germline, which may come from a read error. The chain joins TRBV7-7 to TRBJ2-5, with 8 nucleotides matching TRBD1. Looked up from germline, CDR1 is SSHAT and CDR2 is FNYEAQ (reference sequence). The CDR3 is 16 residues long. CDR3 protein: CASSPRWDRTQETQYF. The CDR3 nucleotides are TGTGCTAGCAGCCCTAGGTGGGACAGGACCCAAGAGACCCAGTACTTC.

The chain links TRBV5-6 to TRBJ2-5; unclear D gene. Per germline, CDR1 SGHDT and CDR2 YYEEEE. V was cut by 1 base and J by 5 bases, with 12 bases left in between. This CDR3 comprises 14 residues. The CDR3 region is CASSLSRQVETQYF. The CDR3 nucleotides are TGTGCCAGCAGCTTGTCCCGGCAGGTGGAGACCCAGTACTTC.

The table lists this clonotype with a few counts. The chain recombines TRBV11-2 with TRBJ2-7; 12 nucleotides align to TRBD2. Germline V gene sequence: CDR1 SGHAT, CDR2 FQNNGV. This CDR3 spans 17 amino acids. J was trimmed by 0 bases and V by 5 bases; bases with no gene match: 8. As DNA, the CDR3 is TGTGCCAGCAGCCGACTAGCGGGGGTCCCTAGCTCCTACGAGCAGTACTTC. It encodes CASSRLAGVPSSYEQYF.

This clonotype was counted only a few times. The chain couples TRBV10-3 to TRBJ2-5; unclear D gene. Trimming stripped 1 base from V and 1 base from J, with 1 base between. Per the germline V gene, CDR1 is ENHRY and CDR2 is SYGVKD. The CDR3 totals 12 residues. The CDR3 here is CAISEFQETQYF. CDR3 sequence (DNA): TGTGCCATCAGTGAGTTCCAAGAGACCCAGTACTTC.

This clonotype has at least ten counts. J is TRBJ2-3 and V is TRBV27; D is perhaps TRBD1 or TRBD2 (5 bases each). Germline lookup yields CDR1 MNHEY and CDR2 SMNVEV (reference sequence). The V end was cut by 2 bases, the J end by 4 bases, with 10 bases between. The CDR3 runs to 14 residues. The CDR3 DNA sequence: TGTGCCAGCAGTTTAGGTTGGGACCCAGATACGCAGTATTTT. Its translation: CASSLGWDPDTQYF.

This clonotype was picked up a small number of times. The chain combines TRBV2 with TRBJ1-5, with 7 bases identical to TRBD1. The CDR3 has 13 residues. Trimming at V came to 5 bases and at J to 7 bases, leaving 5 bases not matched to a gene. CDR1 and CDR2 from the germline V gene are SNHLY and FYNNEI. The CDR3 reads CASSTQGEQPQHF. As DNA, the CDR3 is TGTGCCAGCAGTACCCAGGGGGAACAGCCCCAGCATTTT. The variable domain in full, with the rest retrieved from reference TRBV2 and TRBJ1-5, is EPEVTQTPSHQVTQMGQEVILRCVPISNHLYFYWYRQILGQKVEFLVSFYNNEISEKSEIFDDQFSVERPDGSNFTLKIRSTKLEDSAMYFCASSTQGEQPQHFGDGTRLSIL.

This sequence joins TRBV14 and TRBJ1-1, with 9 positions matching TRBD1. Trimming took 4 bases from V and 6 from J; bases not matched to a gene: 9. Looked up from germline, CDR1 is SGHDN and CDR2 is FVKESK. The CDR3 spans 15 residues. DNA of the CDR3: TGTGCCAGCAGCCGGCGGACAGGGGAGGGGGCTGAAGCTTTCTTT. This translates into CASSRRTGEGAEAFF.

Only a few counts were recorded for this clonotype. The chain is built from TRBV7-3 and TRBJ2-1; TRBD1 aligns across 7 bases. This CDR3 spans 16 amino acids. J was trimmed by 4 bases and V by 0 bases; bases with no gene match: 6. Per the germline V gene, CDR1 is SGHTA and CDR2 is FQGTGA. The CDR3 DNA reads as TGTGCCAGCAGCTTAACTGACAGGGACCCGTACAATGAGCAGTTCTTC. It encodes CASSLTDRDPYNEQFF. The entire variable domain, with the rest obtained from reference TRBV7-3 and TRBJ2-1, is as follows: GAGVSQTPSNKVTEKGKYVELRCDPISGHTALYWYRQSLGQGPEFLIYFQGTGAADDSGLPNDRFFAVRPEGSVSTLKIQRTERGDSAVYLCASSLTDRDPYNEQFFGPGTRLTVL.

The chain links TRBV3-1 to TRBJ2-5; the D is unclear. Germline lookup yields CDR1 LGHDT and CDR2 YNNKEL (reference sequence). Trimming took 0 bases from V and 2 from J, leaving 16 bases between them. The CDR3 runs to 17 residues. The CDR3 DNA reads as TGTGCCAGCAGCCAAGATCGGATCAGCCAACCGCAAGAGACCCAGTACTTC. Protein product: CASSQDRISQPQETQYF.

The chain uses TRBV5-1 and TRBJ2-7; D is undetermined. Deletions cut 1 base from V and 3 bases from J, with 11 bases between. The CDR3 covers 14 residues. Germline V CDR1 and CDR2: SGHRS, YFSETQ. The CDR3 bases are TGCGCCAGCAGCTTGACCGGGTCTCTCTACGAGCAGTACTTC. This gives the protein CASSLTGSLYEQYF.

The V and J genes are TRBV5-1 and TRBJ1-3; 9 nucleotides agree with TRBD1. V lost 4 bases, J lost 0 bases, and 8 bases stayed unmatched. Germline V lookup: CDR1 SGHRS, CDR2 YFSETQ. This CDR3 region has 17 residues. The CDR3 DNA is TGCGCCAGCAGCGGGGGGACAGGGTCAAGCTCTGGAAACACCATATATTTT. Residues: CASSGGTGSSSGNTIYF.

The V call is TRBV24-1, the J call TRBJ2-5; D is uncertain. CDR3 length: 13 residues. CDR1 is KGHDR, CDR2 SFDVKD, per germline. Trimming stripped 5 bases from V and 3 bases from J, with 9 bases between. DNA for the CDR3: TGTGCCACCAGTGGGCAAAACAAAGAGACCCAGTACTTC. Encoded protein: CATSGQNKETQYF.

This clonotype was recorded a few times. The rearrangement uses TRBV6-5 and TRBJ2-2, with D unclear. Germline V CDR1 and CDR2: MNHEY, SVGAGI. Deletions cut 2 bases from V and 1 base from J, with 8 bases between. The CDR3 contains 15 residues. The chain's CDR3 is CASSYHGRNTGELFF. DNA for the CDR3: TGTGCCAGCAGTTACCACGGACGGAACACCGGGGAGCTGTTTTTT.

CDR3: CASSQVAGGRGDTQYF. As DNA, the CDR3 is TGCGCCAGCAGCCAAGTCGCAGGGGGCCGCGGAGATACGCAGTATTTT. This chain connects TRBV4-1 to TRBJ2-3, with TRBD1 identical over 8 bases. Germline assignment: CDR1 MGHRA and CDR2 YSYEKL. The junction had 8 bases not matched to a gene; V was cut back by 1 base and J by 5 bases. The CDR3 loop spans 16 amino acids.

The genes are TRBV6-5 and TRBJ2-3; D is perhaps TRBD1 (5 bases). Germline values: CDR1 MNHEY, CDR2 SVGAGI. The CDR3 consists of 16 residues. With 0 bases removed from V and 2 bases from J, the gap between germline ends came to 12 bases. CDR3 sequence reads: CASSYSNRPNTDTQYF. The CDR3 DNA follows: TGTGCCAGCAGTTACTCGAACAGGCCCAACACAGATACGCAGTATTTT.

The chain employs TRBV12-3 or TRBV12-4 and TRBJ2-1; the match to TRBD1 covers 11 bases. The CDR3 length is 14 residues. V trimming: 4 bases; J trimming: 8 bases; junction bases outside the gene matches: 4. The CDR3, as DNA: TGTGCCAGCAGTTCATGGACAGGGGGCGATGAGCAGTTCTTC. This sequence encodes CASSSWTGGDEQFF.

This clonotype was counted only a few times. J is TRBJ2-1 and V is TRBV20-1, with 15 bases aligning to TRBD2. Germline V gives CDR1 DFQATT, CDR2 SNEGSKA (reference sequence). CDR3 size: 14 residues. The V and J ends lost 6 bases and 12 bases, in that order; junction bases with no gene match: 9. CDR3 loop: CSAALGLAGGGQFF. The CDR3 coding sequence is TGCAGTGCCGCCCTGGGACTAGCGGGGGGTGGGCAGTTCTTC.